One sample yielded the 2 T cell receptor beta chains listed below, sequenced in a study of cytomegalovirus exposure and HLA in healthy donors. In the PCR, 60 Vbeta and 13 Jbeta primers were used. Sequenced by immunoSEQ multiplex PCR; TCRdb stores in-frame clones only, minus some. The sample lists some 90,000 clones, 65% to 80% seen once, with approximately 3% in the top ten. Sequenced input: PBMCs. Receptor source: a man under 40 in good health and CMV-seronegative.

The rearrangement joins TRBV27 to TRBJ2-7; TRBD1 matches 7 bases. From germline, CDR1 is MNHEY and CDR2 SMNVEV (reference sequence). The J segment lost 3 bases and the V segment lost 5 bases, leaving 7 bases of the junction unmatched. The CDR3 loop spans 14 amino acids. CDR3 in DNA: TGTGCCAGCAGTGCACGGGACAGAGGCTACGAGCAGTACTTC. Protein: CASSARDRGYEQYF.

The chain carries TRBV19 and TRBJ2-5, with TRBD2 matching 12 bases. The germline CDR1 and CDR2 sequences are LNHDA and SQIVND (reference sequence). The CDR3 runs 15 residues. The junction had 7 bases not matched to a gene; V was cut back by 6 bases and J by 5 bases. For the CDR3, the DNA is TGTGCCAGTAGATTCTCGACTAGCGGGGGTGAGACCCAGTACTTC. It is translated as CASRFSTSGGETQYF.